This T cell receptor (beta chain) stems from a study of CD8 T cells in Susac syndrome. About the study: Of the sequenced Susac syndrome patients, six had active disease and 8 or 9 were in remission. General study results and limits: Clonal expansion of Susac CD8+ cells peaked in TEMRA cells, and it also peaked in active patients. In total CD8+ repertoires, some 17 Susac-specific public clones were found, and in CD8+ TEMRA repertoires, several were found.

The CDR3 length is 13 residues. Between the trimmed V and J ends, which lost 2 bases and 7 bases, there was a span of 9 bases. Per germline, CDR1 MNHEY and CDR2 SVGEGT. In regard to this clonotype: Its specificity is not known.

RNA totalling roughly 0.5 to 1 ug underwent reverse transcription with random hexamers. Each CDR3 protein is one row after TCRdb ran MiXCR on the immunoSEQ multiplex PCR reads. The sample carries roughly 100,000 distinct CDR3 sequences, approximately 94% recorded once. Sequencing used CD8+ T cells from PBMCs. V and J are TRBV6-2 or TRBV6-3 and TRBJ1-5; TRBD1 is a possible D gene (5 bases). The sequence was obtained from a human donor with Susac syndrome. The CDR3 reads CASSYTEGQPQHF. The CDR3 DNA reads as TGTGCCAGCAGTTACACCGAGGGGCAGCCCCAGCATTTT.